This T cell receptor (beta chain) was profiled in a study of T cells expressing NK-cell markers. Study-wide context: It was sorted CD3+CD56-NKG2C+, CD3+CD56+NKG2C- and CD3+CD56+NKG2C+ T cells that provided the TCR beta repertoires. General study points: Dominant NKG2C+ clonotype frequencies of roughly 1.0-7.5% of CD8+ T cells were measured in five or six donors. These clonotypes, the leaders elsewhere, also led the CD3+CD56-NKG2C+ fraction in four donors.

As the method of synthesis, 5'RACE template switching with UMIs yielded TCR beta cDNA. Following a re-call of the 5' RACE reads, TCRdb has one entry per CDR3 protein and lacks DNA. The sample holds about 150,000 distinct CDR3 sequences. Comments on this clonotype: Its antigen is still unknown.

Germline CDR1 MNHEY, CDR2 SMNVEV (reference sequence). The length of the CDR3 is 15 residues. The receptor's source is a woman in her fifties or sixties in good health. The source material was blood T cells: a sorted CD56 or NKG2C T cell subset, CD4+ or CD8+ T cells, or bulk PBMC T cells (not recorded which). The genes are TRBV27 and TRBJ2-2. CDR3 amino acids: CASSSSLTNTGELFF.